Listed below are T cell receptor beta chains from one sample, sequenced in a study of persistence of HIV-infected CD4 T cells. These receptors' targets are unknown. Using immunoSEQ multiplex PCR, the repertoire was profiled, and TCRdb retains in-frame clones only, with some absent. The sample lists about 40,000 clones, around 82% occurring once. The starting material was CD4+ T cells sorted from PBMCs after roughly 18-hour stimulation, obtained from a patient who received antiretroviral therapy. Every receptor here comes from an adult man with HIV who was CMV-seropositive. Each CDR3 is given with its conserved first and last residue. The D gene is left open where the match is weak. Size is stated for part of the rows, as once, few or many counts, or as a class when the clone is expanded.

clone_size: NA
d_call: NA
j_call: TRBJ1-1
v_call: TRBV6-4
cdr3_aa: CASSAERHTEAFF
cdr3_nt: TGTGCCAGCAGTGCCGAAAGACACACTGAAGCTTTCTTT

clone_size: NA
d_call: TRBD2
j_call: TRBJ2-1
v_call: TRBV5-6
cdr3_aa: CASSLVGSGRLGNEQFF
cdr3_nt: TGTGCCAGCAGCTTGGTCGGTAGCGGGAGGCTAGGGAATGAGCAGTTCTTC

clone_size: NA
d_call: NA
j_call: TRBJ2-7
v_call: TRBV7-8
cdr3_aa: CASSLGTNSYEQYF
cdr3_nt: TGTGCCAGCAGCTTAGGGACTAATTCCTACGAGCAGTACTTC

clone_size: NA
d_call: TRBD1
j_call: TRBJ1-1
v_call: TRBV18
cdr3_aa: CASSPTTGANTEAFF
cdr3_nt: TGTGCCAGCTCACCTACAACAGGGGCGAACACTGAAGCTTTCTTT

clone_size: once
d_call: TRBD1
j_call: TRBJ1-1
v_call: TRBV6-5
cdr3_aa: CASSYSGTGNTEAFF
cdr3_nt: TGTGCCAGCAGTTATTCCGGGACAGGGAACACTGAAGCTTTCTTT

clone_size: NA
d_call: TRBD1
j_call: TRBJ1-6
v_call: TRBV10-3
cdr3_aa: CAIRGQGNSPLHF
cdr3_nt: TGTGCCATAAGGGGGCAGGGTAATTCACCCCTCCACTTT

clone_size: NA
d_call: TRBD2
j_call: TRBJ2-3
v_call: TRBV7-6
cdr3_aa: CASSFSGGRADTQYF
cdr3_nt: TGTGCCAGCAGCTTCTCAGGCGGGAGGGCCGATACGCAGTATTTT

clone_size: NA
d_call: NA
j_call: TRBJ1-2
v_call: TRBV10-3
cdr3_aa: CATRGSTDLMSGYTF
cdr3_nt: TGTGCCACACGGGGAAGTACAGATCTAATGAGTGGCTACACCTTC

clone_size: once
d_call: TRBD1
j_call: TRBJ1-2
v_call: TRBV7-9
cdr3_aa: CASSTGGDRPSSGYTF
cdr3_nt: TGTGCCAGCAGCACGGGAGGGGACAGACCCTCGTCTGGCTACACCTTC

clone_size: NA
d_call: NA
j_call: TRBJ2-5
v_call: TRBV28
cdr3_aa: CASSLTRSGGAGETQYF
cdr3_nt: TGTGCCAGCAGTTTAACGCGTTCAGGCGGCGCGGGAGAGACCCAGTACTTC

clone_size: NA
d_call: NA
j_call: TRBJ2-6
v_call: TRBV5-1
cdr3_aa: CASSLANSPGANVLTF
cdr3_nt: TGCGCCAGCAGCTTGGCCAACAGCCCTGGGGCCAACGTCCTGACTTTC

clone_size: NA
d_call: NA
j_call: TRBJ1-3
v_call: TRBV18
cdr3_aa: CASSPKSDLRAGNTIYF
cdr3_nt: TGTGCCAGCTCACCAAAATCGGATCTTCGAGCTGGAAACACCATATATTTT

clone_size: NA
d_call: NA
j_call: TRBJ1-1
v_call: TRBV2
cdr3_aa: CASSEASRSSAGEAFF
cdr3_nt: TGTGCCAGCAGTGAAGCGAGTAGGTCCTCGGCGGGTGAAGCTTTCTTT

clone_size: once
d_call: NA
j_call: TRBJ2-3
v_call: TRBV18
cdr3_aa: CASSPLPTGTSTDTQYF
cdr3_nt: TGTGCCAGCTCACCTCTACCGACAGGTACGAGCACAGATACGCAGTATTTT